This T cell receptor (beta chain) is from a study of graft-versus-host responses after intestinal transplantation. As for the study in general: Every recipient had anti-thymocyte globulin induction and around three years of tacrolimus plus steroids. General study points: Some GvH clones appeared in ileal mucosa or blood before recipient bone marrow.

Assay used: immunoSEQ multiplex PCR; TCRdb lists only in-frame clones, some missing. The sample holds approximately 20,000 clones, over 35% seen once. CDR3 length: 16 residues. In germline, CDR1 is KGHSH, CDR2 LQKENI. Trimming took 1 base from V and 1 from J, leaving 13 bases between them. Following the reaction, CD3+CD4+ and CD3+CD8+ responders that were proliferating and CFSE-low underwent sorting. The clonotype originates from a human patient who received an intestinal transplant. The material sequenced was alloreactive CD4+ T cells from a mixed lymphocyte reaction culture, taken before intestinal transplant. Documented subset: CFSE-low proliferating T cells sorted from approximately 6-day pre-transplant mixed lymphocyte reaction (GvH or HvG direction). The V and J genes are TRBV18 and TRBJ1-1; D is unresolved. CDR3 DNA: TGTGCCAGCTCACCACGAGTCCCTACGAGGAACACTGAAGCTTTCTTT. Protein sequence: CASSPRVPTRNTEAFF. The variable domain in full, with the rest retrieved from reference TRBV18 and TRBJ1-1, is NAGVMQNPRHLVRRRGQEARLRCSPMKGHSHVYWYRQLPEEGLKFMVYLQKENIIDESGMPKERFSAEFPKEGPSILRIQQVVRGDSAAYFCASSPRVPTRNTEAFFGQGTRLTVV.